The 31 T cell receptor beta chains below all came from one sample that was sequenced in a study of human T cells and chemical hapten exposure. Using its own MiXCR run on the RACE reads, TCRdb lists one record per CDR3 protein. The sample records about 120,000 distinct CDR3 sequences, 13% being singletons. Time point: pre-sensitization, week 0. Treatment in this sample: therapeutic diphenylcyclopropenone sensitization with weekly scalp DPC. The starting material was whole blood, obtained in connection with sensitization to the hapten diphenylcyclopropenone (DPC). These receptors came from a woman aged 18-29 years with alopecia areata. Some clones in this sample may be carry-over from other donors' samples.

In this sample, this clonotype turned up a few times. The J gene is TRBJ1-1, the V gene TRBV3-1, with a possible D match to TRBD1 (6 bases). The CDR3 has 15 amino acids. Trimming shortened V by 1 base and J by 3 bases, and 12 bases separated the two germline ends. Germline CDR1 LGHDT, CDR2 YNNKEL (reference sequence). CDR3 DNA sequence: TGTGCCAGCAGCCAAGGCGGGGCAGGGGACACTGAAGCTTTCTTT. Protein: CASSQGGAGDTEAFF.

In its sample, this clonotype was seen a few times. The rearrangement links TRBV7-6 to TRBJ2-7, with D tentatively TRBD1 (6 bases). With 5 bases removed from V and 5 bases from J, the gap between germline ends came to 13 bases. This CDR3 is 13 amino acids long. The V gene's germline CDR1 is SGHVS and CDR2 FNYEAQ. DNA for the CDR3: TGTGCCAGCAGCCCCAAGGGGGATAACGAGCAGTACTTC. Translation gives CASSPKGDNEQYF.

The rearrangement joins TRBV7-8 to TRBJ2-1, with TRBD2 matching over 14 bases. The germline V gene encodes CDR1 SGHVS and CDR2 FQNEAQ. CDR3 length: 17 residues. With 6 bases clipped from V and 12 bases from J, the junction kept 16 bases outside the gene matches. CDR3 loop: CASRLERGTSGGTLQFF. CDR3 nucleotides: TGTGCCAGCAGACTAGAACGGGGGACTAGCGGGGGAACCCTGCAGTTCTTC.

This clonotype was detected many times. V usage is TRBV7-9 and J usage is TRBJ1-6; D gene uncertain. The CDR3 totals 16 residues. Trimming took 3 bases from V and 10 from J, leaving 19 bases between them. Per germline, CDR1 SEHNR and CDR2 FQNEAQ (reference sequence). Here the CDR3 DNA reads TGTGCCAGCAGCTTTTCTGGGAGAGGCTCTGAGTCACCCCTCCACTTT. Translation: CASSFSGRGSESPLHF.

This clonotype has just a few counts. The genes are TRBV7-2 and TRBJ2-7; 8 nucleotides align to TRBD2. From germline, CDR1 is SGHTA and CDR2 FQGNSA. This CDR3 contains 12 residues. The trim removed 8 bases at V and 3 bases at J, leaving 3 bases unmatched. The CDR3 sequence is CASAGGIYEQYF. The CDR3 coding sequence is TGTGCCAGCGCGGGGGGCATCTACGAGCAGTACTTC.

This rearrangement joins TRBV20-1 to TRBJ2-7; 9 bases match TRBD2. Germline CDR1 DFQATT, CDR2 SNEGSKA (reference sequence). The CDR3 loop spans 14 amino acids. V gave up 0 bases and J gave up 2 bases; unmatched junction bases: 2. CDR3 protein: CSARELAGAYEQYF. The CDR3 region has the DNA TGCAGTGCTAGAGAATTAGCGGGGGCCTACGAGCAGTACTTC.

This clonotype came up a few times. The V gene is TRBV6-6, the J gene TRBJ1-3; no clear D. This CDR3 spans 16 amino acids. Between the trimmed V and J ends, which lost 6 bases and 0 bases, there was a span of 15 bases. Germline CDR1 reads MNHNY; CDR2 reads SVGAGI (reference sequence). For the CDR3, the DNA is TGTGCCAGCAGGGGTGATGACGCCGTCTCTGGAAACACCATATATTTT. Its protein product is CASRGDDAVSGNTIYF.

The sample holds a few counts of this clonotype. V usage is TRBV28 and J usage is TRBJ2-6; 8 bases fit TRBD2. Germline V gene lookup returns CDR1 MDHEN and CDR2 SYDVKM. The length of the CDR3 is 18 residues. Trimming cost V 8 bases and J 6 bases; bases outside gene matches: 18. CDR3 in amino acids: CASHGSGLVKGEANVLTF. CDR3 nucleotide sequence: TGTGCCAGCCATGGGTCGGGACTAGTGAAGGGGGAGGCCAACGTCCTGACTTTC.

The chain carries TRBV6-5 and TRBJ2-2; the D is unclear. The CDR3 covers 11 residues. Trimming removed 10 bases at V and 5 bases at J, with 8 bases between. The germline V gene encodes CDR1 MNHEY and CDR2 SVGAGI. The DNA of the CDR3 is TGTGCCACCGCCCGGACCGGGGAGCTGTTTTTT. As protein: CATARTGELFF.

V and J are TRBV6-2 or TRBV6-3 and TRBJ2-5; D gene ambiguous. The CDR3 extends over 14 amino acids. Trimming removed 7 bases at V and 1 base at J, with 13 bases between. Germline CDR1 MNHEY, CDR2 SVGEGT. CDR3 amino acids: CASTLSNFQETQYF. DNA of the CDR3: TGTGCCAGCACCCTCAGTAACTTCCAAGAGACCCAGTACTTC.

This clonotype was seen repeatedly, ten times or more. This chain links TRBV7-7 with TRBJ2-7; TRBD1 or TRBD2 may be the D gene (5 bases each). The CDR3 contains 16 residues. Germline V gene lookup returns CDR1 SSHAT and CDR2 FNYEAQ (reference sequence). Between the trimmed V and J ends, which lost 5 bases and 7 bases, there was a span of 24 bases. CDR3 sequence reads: CASSLPGPTRSREQYF. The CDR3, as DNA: TGTGCCAGCAGCCTTCCGGGACCCACCCGTTCGCGGGAGCAGTACTTC.

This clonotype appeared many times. DNA of the CDR3: TGTGCCAGCAGCTTGGAGGGCAGGGAAATCTACAATGAGCAGTTCTTC. Translation gives CASSLEGREIYNEQFF. The rearrangement joins TRBV5-5 to TRBJ2-1; the D gene is possibly TRBD1 (5 bases). The CDR3 runs to 16 residues. The V gene's germline CDR1 is SGHKS and CDR2 YYEKEE (reference sequence). Deletions cut 0 bases from V and 3 bases from J, with 13 bases between.

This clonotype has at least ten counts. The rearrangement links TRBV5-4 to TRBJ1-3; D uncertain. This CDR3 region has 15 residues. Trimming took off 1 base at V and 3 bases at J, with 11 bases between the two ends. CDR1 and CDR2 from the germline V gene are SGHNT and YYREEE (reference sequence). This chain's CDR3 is CASSLYPGNGNTIYF. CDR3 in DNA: TGTGCCAGCAGCTTGTATCCGGGAAATGGAAACACCATATATTTT. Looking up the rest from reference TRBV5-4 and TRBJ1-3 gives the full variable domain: ETGVTQSPTHLIKTRGQQVTLRCSSQSGHNTVSWYQQALGQGPQFIFQYYREEENGRGNFPPRFSGLQFPNYSSELNVNALELDDSALYLCASSLYPGNGNTIYFGEGSWLTVV.

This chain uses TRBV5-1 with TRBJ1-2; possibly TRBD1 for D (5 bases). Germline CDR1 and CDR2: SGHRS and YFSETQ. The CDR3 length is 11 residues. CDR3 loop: CSYLGTYGYTF. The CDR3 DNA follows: TGCTCCTACCTAGGGACCTATGGCTACACCTTC.

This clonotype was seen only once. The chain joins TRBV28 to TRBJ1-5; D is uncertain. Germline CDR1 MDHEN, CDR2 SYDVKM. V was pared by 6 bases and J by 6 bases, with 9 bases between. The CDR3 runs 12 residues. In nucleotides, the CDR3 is TGTGCCAGCAGCCGGCAGCGTCAGCCCCAGCATTTT. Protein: CASSRQRQPQHF.

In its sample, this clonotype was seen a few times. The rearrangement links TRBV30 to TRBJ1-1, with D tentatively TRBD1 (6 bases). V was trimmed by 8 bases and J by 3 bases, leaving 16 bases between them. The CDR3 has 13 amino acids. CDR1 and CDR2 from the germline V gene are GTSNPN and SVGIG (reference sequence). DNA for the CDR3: TGTGCCGTACAGGGAAATAGACACACTGAAGCTTTCTTT. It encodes CAVQGNRHTEAFF.

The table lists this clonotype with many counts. The CDR3 DNA follows: TGTGCCAGCAGCTTAGGATCCGGGACCTTAGCATGGGAGCAGTACTTC. Protein: CASSLGSGTLAWEQYF. V is TRBV7-2 and J is TRBJ2-7, with D perhaps being TRBD1 or TRBD2 (5 bases each). In germline, CDR1 is SGHTA, CDR2 FQGNSA. The V end lost 1 base, the J end lost 7 bases, and 20 bases lay between the germline ends. The CDR3 has 16 residues.

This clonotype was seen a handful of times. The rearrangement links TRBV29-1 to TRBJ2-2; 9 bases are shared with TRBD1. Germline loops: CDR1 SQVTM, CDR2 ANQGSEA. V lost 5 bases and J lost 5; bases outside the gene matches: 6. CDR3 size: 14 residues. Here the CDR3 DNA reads TGCAGCGTTAAGACAGGGGGATATACCGGGGAGCTGTTTTTT. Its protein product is CSVKTGGYTGELFF.

The CDR3 loop reads CASSQGSSYNEQFF. CDR3 nucleotides: TGCGCCAGCAGCCAAGGGAGCTCCTACAATGAGCAGTTCTTC. The rearrangement uses TRBV4-1 and TRBJ2-1; D not resolved. CDR1 and CDR2 (germline): MGHRA, YSYEKL. CDR3 length: 14 amino acids. Trimming removed 1 base from V and 0 bases from J, with 4 bases in between.

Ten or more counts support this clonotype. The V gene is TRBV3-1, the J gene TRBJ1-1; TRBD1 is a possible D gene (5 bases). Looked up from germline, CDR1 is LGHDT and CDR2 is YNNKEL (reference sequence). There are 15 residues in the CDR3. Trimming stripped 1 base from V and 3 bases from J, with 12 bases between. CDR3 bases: TGTGCCAGCAGCCAAGGAATGGGGGGGTACACTGAAGCTTTCTTT. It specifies CASSQGMGGYTEAFF.

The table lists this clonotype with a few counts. The CDR3 protein is CASQDVPALEAFF. For the CDR3, the DNA is TGTGCCAGCCAGGACGTCCCGGCTTTGGAAGCTTTCTTT. This chain uses TRBV12-3 or TRBV12-4 with TRBJ1-1; no firm D call. The CDR3 is 13 amino acids. Trimming shortened V by 8 bases and J by 8 bases, and 18 bases separated the two germline ends.

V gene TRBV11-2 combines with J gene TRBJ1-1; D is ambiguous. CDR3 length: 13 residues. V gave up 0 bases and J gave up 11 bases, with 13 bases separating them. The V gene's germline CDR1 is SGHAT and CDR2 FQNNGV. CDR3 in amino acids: CASSLDRELGAFF. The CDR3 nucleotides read TGTGCCAGCAGCTTAGATCGAGAGTTGGGGGCTTTCTTT.

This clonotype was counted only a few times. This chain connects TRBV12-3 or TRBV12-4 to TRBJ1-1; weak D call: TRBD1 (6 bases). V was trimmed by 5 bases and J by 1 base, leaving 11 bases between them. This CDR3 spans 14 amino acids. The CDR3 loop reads CASSNRVGNTEAFF. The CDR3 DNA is TGTGCCAGCAGTAACAGGGTTGGGAACACTGAAGCTTTCTTT.

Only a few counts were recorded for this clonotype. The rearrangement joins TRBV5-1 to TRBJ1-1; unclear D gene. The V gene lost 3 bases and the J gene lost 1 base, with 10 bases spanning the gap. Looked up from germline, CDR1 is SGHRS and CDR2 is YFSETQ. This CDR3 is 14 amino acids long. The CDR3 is CASSSVPRNTEAFF. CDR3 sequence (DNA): TGCGCCAGCAGCTCGGTTCCACGGAACACTGAAGCTTTCTTT. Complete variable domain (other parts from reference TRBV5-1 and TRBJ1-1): KAGVTQTPRYLIKTRGQQVTLSCSPISGHRSVSWYQQTPGQGLQFLFEYFSETQRNKGNFPGRFSGRQFSNSRSEMNVSTLELGDSALYLCASSSVPRNTEAFFGQGTRLTVV.

CDR3 sequence reads: CASSTGTGNQPQHF. The CDR3 coding sequence is TGTGCCAGCAGCACTGGGACAGGCAATCAGCCCCAGCATTTT. The rearrangement links TRBV7-6 to TRBJ1-5; 7 positions agree with TRBD1. Germline CDR1 and CDR2: SGHVS and FNYEAQ. V gave up 5 bases and J gave up 2 bases; unmatched junction bases: 3. The CDR3 loop spans 14 amino acids.

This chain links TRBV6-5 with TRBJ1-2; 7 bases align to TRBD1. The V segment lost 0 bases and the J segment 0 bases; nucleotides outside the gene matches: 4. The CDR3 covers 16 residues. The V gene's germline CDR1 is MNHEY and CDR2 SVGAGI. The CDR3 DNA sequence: TGTGCCAGCAGTTACTCAAAACAGGGGACTAACTATGGCTACACCTTC. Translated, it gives CASSYSKQGTNYGYTF.

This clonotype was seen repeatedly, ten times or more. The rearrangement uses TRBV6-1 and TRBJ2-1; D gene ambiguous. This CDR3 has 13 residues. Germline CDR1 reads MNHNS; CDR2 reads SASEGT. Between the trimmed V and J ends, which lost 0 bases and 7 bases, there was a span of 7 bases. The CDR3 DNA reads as TGTGCCAGCAGTGAAGCAAGCTGGAATGAGCAGTTCTTC. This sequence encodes CASSEASWNEQFF.

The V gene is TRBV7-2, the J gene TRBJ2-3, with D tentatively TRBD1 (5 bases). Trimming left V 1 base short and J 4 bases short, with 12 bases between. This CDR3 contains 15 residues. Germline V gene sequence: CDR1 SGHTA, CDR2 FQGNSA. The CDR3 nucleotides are TGTGCCAGCAGCTTAGGGGTGGCAGGGTCAGATACGCAGTATTTT. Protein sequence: CASSLGVAGSDTQYF.

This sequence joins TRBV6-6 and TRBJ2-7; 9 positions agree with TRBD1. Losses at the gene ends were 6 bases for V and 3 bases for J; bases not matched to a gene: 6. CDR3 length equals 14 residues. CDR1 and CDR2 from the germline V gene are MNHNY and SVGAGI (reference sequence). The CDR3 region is CASSITGGHYEQYF. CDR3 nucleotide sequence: TGTGCCAGCAGCATTACAGGGGGCCACTACGAGCAGTACTTC.

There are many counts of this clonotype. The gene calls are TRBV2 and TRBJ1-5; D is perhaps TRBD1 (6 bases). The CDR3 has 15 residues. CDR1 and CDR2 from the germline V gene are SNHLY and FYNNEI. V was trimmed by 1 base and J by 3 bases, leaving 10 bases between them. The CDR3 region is CASSEVTGFNQPQHF. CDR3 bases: TGTGCCAGCAGTGAAGTGACAGGATTCAATCAGCCCCAGCATTTT.

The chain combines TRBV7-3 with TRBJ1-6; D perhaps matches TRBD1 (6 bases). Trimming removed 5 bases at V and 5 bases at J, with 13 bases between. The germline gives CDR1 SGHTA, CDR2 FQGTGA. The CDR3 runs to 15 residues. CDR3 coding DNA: TGTGCCAGCAGCCCGAACCCAGGGGATAATTCACCCCTCCACTTT. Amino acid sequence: CASSPNPGDNSPLHF.